This T cell receptor beta chain was documented in a study of T cell responses to AZD1222 COVID-19 vaccine. Findings and caveats of the study: Across the whole spike, CD4 TCRs peaked at regions 160-218 and 743-854. Spike-specific TCR depth and breadth grew after two AZD1222 doses. The donor cohort was predominantly white British with a female majority, and clonal diversity may have been underestimated.

This table comes from immunoSEQ multiplex PCR, and its TCRdb copy is limited to in-frame clones, with some not included. The table records roughly 140,000 clones, around nine tenths of them present only once. With regard to this clone: Its antigen is not known.

V lost 6 bases, J lost 5 bases, and 10 bases stayed unmatched. The CDR3 extends over 15 amino acids. Germline lookup yields CDR1 MDHEN and CDR2 SYDVKM. V gene TRBV28 combines with J gene TRBJ1-5; the match to TRBD1 covers 7 bases. This material consisted of peripheral blood, taken on day 0 of AZD1222 vaccination. The sequence came from an adult in good health. DNA of the CDR3: TGTGCCAGCAGCTTTCGGACAGGCCCCGATCAGCCCCAGCATTTT. Its protein product is CASSFRTGPDQPQHF.